Listed here are 6 T cell receptor beta chains from one sample, sequenced in a study of tumor and adjacent non-tumor tissue in lung cancer. A modified ARM-PCR protocol with three rounds of nested PCR amplified TCRbeta. TCRdb independently ran MiXCR on the multiplex PCR reads; one entry per CDR3 protein. The repertoire holds approximately 110,000 distinct CDR3 sequences, with over 55% as singletons. The template was RNA from unsorted bulk tissue. This non-tumor lung sample came from over 3 cm beyond the tumor edge. The material sequenced was distant non-tumor lung tissue. All receptors come from a man in his sixties with non-small cell lung cancer.

This clonotype was seen many times. The J gene is TRBJ2-4, the V gene TRBV4-1, with D possibly called TRBD1 or TRBD2 (5 bases each). Deletions cut 0 bases from V and 1 base from J, with 22 bases between. CDR1 and CDR2 from the germline V gene are MGHRA and YSYEKL. The CDR3 has 20 amino acids. The CDR3 DNA reads TGCGCCAGCAGCCAAGATGGTCTGAGGGACGGACCTCGGGCCAAAAACATTCAGTACTTC. Its translation is CASSQDGLRDGPRAKNIQYF.

On this clonotype: A read error may be the cause here, since a much bigger clone is one base away. The V call is TRBV5-1, the J call TRBJ2-6; D might be TRBD1 (5 bases). Germline-derived CDR1 and CDR2 are SGHRS and YFSETQ. The CDR3 runs to 17 residues. The CDR3: CASSGQDLFSGANVQTF. The CDR3 DNA follows: TGCGCCAGCAGCGGGCAGGATCTTTTCTCTGGGGCCAACGTCCAGACTTTC.

This clonotype was picked up a small number of times. A much larger clone lies one base from this, so it may be a read error. The genes are TRBV6-6 and TRBJ2-2; D not certain. CDR3 length: 14 amino acids. The V and J ends lost 10 bases and 3 bases respectively, with 15 bases between them. Germline V gene lookup returns CDR1 MNHNY and CDR2 SVGAGI (reference sequence). The CDR3 DNA is TGTGCCACCCTCAACAGTGAGTACACCGGGGAGCTGTTTTTT. It specifies CATLNSEYTGELFF.

The chain employs TRBV25-1 and TRBJ2-7, with 14 bases identical to TRBD2. Germline V gene data show CDR1 as MGHDK and CDR2 as SYGVNS. The CDR3 loop spans 18 amino acids. The trim removed 2 bases at V and 4 bases at J, leaving 10 bases unmatched. In DNA form, the CDR3 reads TGTGCCAGCAGTGAAATAAATTCCGGGACTAGCGGGAGTTACGAGCAGTACTTC. Protein sequence: CASSEINSGTSGSYEQYF.

As concerns this clonotype: Compared with germline, one end of the junction differs, possibly owing to a read error. The chain employs TRBV6-1 and TRBJ1-2; perhaps TRBD1 as D (6 bases). The CDR3 has 14 residues. Germline CDR1 reads MNHNS; CDR2 reads SASEGT. CDR3 amino acids: CASTTDTGLGGYTF. CDR3 coding DNA: TGTGCTAGCACGACAGACACAGGGCTCGGCGGCTACACCTTC.

This clonotype was observed a handful of times. The chain employs TRBV25-1 and TRBJ2-3; no firm D call. The CDR3 is 12 amino acids. The V and J ends lost 5 bases and 8 bases respectively, with 11 bases between them. The germline gives CDR1 MGHDK, CDR2 SYGVNS. This CDR3 is CASSLGPVTQYF. For the CDR3, the DNA is TGTGCCAGCAGTCTAGGCCCCGTTACGCAGTATTTT.